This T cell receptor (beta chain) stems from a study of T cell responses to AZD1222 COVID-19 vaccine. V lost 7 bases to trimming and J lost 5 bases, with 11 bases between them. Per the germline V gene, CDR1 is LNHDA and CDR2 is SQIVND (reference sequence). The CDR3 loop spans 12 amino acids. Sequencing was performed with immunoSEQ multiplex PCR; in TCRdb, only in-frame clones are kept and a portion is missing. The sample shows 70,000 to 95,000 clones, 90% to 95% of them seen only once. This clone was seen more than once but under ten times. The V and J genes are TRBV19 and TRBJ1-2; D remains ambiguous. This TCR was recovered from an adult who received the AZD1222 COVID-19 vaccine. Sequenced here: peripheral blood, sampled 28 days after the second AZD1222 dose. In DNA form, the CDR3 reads TGTGCCAGTACCCAGAAACCGTATGGCTACACCTTC. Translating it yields CASTQKPYGYTF.